Listed here are 2 T cell receptor beta chains from one sample, sequenced in a study of cytomegalovirus exposure and HLA in healthy donors. Researchers ran the PCR with 60 Vbeta and 13 Jbeta primers. Sequenced by immunoSEQ multiplex PCR; TCRdb stores in-frame clones only, minus some. Its table records around 75,000 clones. Input material: PBMCs. All receptors derive from a man aged 50 to 59 in good health and CMV-seropositive.

The V and J genes are TRBV19 and TRBJ2-5, with no clear D. Germline V lookup: CDR1 LNHDA, CDR2 SQIVND (reference sequence). The CDR3 length is 15 residues. Trimming stripped 0 bases from V and 1 base from J, with 9 bases between. As DNA, the CDR3 is TGTGCCAGTAGTATAGATCTTCAGGCCCAAGAGACCCAGTACTTC. It encodes CASSIDLQAQETQYF.

The V call is TRBV5-6, the J call TRBJ1-1; 7 bases are a match to TRBD1. V was pared by 4 bases and J by 3 bases, with 12 bases of the junction left unmatched. Germline V gene lookup returns CDR1 SGHDT and CDR2 YYEEEE. CDR3 length: 16 amino acids. CDR3 loop: CASSRDRVALDTEAFF. The DNA of the CDR3 is TGTGCCAGCAGCCGTGACAGGGTGGCGTTGGACACTGAAGCTTTCTTT.